The 17 T cell receptor beta chains given below trace back to one sample, sequenced in a study of OX40 agonist ivuxolimab in advanced cancers. Only in-frame clones appear in the TCRdb table, and some are missing; sequencing was by immunoSEQ multiplex PCR. The top ten hold around four fifths of the sample, which has about 7,300 clones, 80% to 85% seen once. The source material was CD4+ or CD8+ T cells sorted from blood, sampled in a trial of the OX40 agonist ivuxolimab. The source of these receptors is an adult with an advanced solid tumor such as melanoma, head and neck, liver or kidney cancer.

The chain couples TRBV2 to TRBJ2-7; possibly TRBD1 for D (5 bases). CDR3 length equals 14 residues. Germline V lookup: CDR1 SNHLY, CDR2 FYNNEI. V was clipped by 1 base and J by 5 bases, with 12 bases between them. The CDR3 DNA follows: TGTGCCAGCAGTGAAGGTAGGGGTAGGGACGAGCAGTACTTC. This encodes CASSEGRGRDEQYF.

The gene calls are TRBV2 and TRBJ2-7; weak D call: TRBD1 (5 bases). This CDR3 is built from 12 residues. Between the trimmed V and J ends, which lost 7 bases and 5 bases, there was a span of 12 bases. In germline, CDR1 is SNHLY, CDR2 FYNNEI. CDR3 sequence reads: CASKAGINEQYF. CDR3 DNA: TGTGCCAGCAAGGCAGGGATAAACGAGCAGTACTTC.

This clone occurred once. At the DNA level, this CDR3 is encoded by other sequences in the same sample as well. The chain links TRBV2 to TRBJ1-2; no reliable D call. The germline V gene encodes CDR1 SNHLY and CDR2 FYNNEI. The CDR3 consists of 17 residues. The ends were cut back, 3 bases at V and 3 bases at J, with 20 bases in the middle. The CDR3 is CASSDRRIRSVDYGYTF. Here the CDR3 DNA reads TGTGCCAGCAGTGATAGGCGGATTCGGAGCGTCGACTATGGCTACACCTTC. Full variable domain (outside the CDR3, taken from reference TRBV2 and TRBJ1-2): EPEVTQTPSHQVTQMGQEVILRCVPISNHLYFYWYRQILGQKVEFLVSFYNNEISEKSEIFDDQFSVERPDGSNFTLKIRSTKLEDSAMYFCASSDRRIRSVDYGYTFGSGTRLTVV.

This chain joins TRBV7-9 and TRBJ2-1, with D maybe TRBD2 (6 bases). Trimming removed 0 bases at V and 6 bases at J, with 15 bases between. In germline, CDR1 is SEHNR, CDR2 FQNEAQ (reference sequence). The CDR3 is 16 residues long. CDR3 residues: CASSLAGLVLSNEQFF. For the CDR3, the DNA is TGTGCCAGCAGCTTAGCGGGACTTGTCCTCAGCAATGAGCAGTTCTTC.

The V gene is TRBV7-7, the J gene TRBJ2-5; TRBD2 is a possible D gene (6 bases). Germline V gene sequence: CDR1 SSHAT, CDR2 FNYEAQ (reference sequence). The CDR3 totals 15 residues. The CDR3 DNA reads TGTGCTAGCGGTGTTGGGGGGAGTAGACAAGAGACCCAGTACTTC. Its protein is CASGVGGSRQETQYF. Using reference TRBV7-7 and TRBJ2-5 for the parts outside the CDR3, the full variable domain is GAGVSQSPRYKVTKRGQDVTLRCDPISSHATLYWYQQALGQGPEFLTYFNYEAQPDKSGLPSDRFSAERPEGSISTLTIQRTEQRDSAMYRCASGVGGSRQETQYFGPGTRLLVL.

This rearrangement joins TRBV13 to TRBJ2-3; 7 nucleotides match TRBD2. The ends lost 5 bases at V and 0 bases at J; junction bases unmatched: 8. CDR1 and CDR2 (germline): PRHDT, FYEKMQ (reference sequence). The CDR3 has 16 amino acids. DNA for the CDR3: TGTGCCAGCAGCCCCTCGCGGGGGACTAGCACAGATACGCAGTATTTT. Translation: CASSPSRGTSTDTQYF.

The count of this clone is one. The chain combines TRBV19 with TRBJ1-5; D perhaps matches TRBD1 (6 bases). Germline lookup yields CDR1 LNHDA and CDR2 SQIVND (reference sequence). This CDR3 is built from 15 residues. V shed 3 bases and J shed 1 base, with 10 bases lying between them. The CDR3 bases are TGTGCCAGTAGTATCGCTAGGGGGAGCAATCAGCCCCAGCATTTT. This codes for CASSIARGSNQPQHF.

This chain joins TRBV12-5 and TRBJ2-3, with D tentatively TRBD2 (7 bases). CDR1 is LGHNT, CDR2 FRNRAP, per germline. The CDR3 consists of 15 residues. With 4 bases removed from V and 1 base from J, the gap between germline ends came to 12 bases. This CDR3 reads CASGSWGGGTDTQYF. CDR3 nucleotides: TGTGCTAGTGGTTCATGGGGGGGCGGCACAGATACGCAGTATTTT.

This chain links TRBV2 with TRBJ1-5; no reliable D call. CDR1 and CDR2 from the germline V gene are SNHLY and FYNNEI. The V and J ends lost 4 bases and 4 bases respectively, with 14 bases between them. The CDR3 is 15 residues long. CDR3 in amino acids: CASSALYPGNQPQHF. CDR3 DNA sequence: TGTGCCAGCAGTGCCTTATACCCGGGGAATCAGCCCCAGCATTTT.

This chain connects TRBV5-6 to TRBJ2-1; 7 nucleotides line up with TRBD1. Germline CDR1 is SGHDT and CDR2 is YYEEEE. Losses at the gene ends were 1 base for V and 6 bases for J; bases not matched to a gene: 7. CDR3 size: 15 residues. The CDR3 region is CASSLSGRGFNEQFF. CDR3 coding DNA: TGTGCCAGCAGCTTGAGTGGCAGGGGGTTCAATGAGCAGTTCTTC.

This clone was detected only once. The rearrangement joins TRBV4-1 to TRBJ1-6; 9 nucleotides agree with TRBD1. The CDR3 runs to 17 residues. Germline assignment: CDR1 MGHRA and CDR2 YSYEKL. Losses at the gene ends were 1 base for V and 6 bases for J; bases not matched to a gene: 7. For the CDR3, the DNA is TGCGCCAGCAGCCAAGCCCCTTGGACAGGGGCTAATTCACCCCTCCACTTT. Amino acid sequence: CASSQAPWTGANSPLHF.

The J gene is TRBJ1-4, the V gene TRBV7-9; tentatively, D is TRBD1 (5 bases). The CDR3 is 19 amino acids. The ends were cut back, 2 bases at V and 4 bases at J, with 23 bases in the middle. Germline CDR1 SEHNR, CDR2 FQNEAQ (reference sequence). The chain's CDR3 is CASSLNFPRDHGGNEKLFF. Written as DNA, the CDR3 is TGTGCCAGCAGCTTAAATTTTCCCAGGGATCATGGTGGTAATGAAAAACTGTTTTTT. Based on the CDR3 plus reference TRBV7-9 and TRBJ1-4, the full variable domain is DTGVSQNPRHKITKRGQNVTFRCDPISEHNRLYWYRQTLGQGPEFLTYFQNEAQLEKSRLLSDRFSAERPKGSFSTLEIQRTEQGDSAMYLCASSLNFPRDHGGNEKLFFGSGTQLSVL.

This chain uses TRBV15 with TRBJ2-1; 10 positions agree with TRBD2. The J segment lost 4 bases and the V segment lost 5 bases, leaving 8 bases of the junction unmatched. CDR1 is LNHNV and CDR2 is YYDKDF in the germline V gene (reference sequence). The CDR3 is made up of 16 amino acids. The CDR3 coding sequence is TGTGCCACCAGCCGAAAAAGCGGGGGGGCATACAATGAGCAGTTCTTC. Its translation: CATSRKSGGAYNEQFF.

This chain links TRBV19 with TRBJ1-4; the D gene is possibly TRBD1 (6 bases). Germline loops: CDR1 LNHDA, CDR2 SQIVND (reference sequence). The CDR3 length is 15 residues. V was trimmed by 3 bases and J by 7 bases, leaving 15 bases between them. CDR3 sequence reads: CASSIRGWGGEKLFF. As DNA, the CDR3 is TGTGCCAGTAGTATCAGGGGTTGGGGTGGTGAAAAACTGTTTTTT.

The chain has TRBV2 and TRBJ1-4, with TRBD1 matching 7 bases. Per germline, CDR1 SNHLY and CDR2 FYNNEI. The CDR3 runs 15 residues. The V gene end was trimmed by 6 bases and the J gene end by 1 base; junction bases not matched to a gene: 5. The CDR3 DNA reads as TGTGCCAGCAGGGAACAGGGGAGAACTAATGAAAAACTGTTTTTT. This encodes CASREQGRTNEKLFF.

CDR3 coding DNA: TGTGCCAGCAGCCTGACAGGGTTCTTGGAGACCCAGTACTTC. Translation: CASSLTGFLETQYF. The chain employs TRBV2 and TRBJ2-5, with 7 positions matching TRBD1. The CDR3 extends over 14 amino acids. V lost 6 bases and J lost 5; bases outside the gene matches: 9. Germline loops: CDR1 SNHLY, CDR2 FYNNEI.

This clone occurred once. V and J are TRBV7-9 and TRBJ2-7; the match to TRBD2 covers 11 bases. V gave up 4 bases and J gave up 3 bases; unmatched junction bases: 5. CDR3 length equals 15 residues. Looked up from germline, CDR1 is SEHNR and CDR2 is FQNEAQ (reference sequence). CDR3 nucleotides: TGTGCCAGCAGCTCTCGGACTAGCGGGTTCTACGAGCAGTACTTC. The encoded protein is CASSSRTSGFYEQYF.